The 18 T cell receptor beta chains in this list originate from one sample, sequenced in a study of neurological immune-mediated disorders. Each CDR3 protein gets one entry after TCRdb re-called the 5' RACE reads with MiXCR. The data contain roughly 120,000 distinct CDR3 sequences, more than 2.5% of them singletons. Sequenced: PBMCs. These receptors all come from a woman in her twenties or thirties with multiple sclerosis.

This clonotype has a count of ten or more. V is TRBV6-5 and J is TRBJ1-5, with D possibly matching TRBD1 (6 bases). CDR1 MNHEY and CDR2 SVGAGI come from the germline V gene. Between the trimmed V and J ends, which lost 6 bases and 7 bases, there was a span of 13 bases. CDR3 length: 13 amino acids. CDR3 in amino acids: CASRLAQGQPQHF. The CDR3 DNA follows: TGTGCCAGCAGACTGGCACAGGGACAGCCCCAGCATTTT.

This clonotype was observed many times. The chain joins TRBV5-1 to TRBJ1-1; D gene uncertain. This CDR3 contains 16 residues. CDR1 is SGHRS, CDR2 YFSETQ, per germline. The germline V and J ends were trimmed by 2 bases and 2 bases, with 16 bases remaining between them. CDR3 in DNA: TGCGCCAGCAGCTTCGACCCGGGAGGGATAAACACTGAAGCTTTCTTT. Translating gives CASSFDPGGINTEAFF.

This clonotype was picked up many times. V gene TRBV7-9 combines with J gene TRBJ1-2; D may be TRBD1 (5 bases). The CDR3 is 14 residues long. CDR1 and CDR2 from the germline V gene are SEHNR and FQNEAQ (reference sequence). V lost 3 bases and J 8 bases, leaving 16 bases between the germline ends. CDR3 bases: TGTGCCAGCAGCTTTTCGGCAGGGCATGAAGGCTACACCTTC. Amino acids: CASSFSAGHEGYTF.

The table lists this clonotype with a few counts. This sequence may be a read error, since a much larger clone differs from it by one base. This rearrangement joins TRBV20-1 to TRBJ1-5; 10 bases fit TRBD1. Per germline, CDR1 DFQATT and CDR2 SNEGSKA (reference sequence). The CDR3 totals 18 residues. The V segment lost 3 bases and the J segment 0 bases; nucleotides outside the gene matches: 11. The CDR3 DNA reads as TGCAGTGCTAGCGACCTTAGGGACAGGGGAAATAGCAATCAGCCCCAGCATTTT. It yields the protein CSASDLRDRGNSNQPQHF.

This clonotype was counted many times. In nucleotides, the CDR3 is TGCAGCGTTGGACGCCCTGAGCAGTTCTTC. Amino acids: CSVGRPEQFF. J is TRBJ2-1 and V is TRBV29-1; D call uncertain. The germline CDR1 and CDR2 sequences are SQVTM and ANQGSEA. The CDR3 runs 10 residues. V was trimmed by 4 bases and J by 9 bases, leaving 7 bases between them.

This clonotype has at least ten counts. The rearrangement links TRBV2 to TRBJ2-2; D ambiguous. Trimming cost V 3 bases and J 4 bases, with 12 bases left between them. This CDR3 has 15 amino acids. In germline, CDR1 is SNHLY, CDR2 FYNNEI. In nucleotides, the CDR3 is TGTGCCAGCAGTGAGGGTGCAATAAGCACCGGGGAGCTGTTTTTT. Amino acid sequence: CASSEGAISTGELFF.

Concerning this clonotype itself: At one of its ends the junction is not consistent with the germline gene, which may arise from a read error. The CDR3 loop is CSARDYGAQETQYF. CDR3 in DNA: TGCAGTGCCAGAGACTATGGGGCTCAAGAGACCCAGTACTTC. The V call is TRBV20-1, the J call TRBJ2-5; either TRBD1 or TRBD2 may supply D (5 bases each). The CDR3 has 14 amino acids. Germline V lookup: CDR1 DFQATT, CDR2 SNEGSKA (reference sequence).

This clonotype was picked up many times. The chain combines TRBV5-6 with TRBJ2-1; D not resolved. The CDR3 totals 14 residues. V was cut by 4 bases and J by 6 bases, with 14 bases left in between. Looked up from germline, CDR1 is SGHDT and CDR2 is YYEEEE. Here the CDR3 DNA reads TGTGCCAGCAGCCCCGGTTTCCCTGGCAATGAGCAGTTCTTC. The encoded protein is CASSPGFPGNEQFF.

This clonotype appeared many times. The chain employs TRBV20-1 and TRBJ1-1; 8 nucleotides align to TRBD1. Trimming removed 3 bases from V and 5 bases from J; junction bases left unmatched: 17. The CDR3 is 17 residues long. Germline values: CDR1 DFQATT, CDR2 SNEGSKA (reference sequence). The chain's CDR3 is CSARAPGQVYPWTEAFF. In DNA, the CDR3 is TGCAGTGCTAGGGCCCCGGGACAGGTCTATCCGTGGACTGAAGCTTTCTTT.

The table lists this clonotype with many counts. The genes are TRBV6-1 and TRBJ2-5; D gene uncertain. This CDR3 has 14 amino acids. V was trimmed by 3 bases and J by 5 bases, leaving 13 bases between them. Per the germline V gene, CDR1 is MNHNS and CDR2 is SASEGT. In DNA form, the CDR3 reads TGTGCCAGCAGTGACGGCGCAGGTTGGGAGACCCAGTACTTC. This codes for CASSDGAGWETQYF.

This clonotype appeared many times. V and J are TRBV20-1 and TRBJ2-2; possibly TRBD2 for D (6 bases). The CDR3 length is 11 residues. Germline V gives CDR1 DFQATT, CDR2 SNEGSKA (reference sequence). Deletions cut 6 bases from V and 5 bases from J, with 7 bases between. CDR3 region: CSAAGTGELFF. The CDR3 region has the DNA TGCAGTGCCGCGGGGACCGGGGAGCTGTTTTTT.

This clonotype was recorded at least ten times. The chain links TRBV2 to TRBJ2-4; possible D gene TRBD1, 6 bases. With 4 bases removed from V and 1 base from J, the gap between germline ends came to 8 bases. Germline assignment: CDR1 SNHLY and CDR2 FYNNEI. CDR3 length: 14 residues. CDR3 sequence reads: CASSAQGAKNIQYF. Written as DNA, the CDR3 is TGTGCCAGCAGTGCACAGGGTGCCAAAAACATTCAGTACTTC. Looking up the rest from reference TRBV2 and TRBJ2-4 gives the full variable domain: EPEVTQTPSHQVTQMGQEVILRCVPISNHLYFYWYRQILGQKVEFLVSFYNNEISEKSEIFDDQFSVERPDGSNFTLKIRSTKLEDSAMYFCASSAQGAKNIQYFGAGTRLSVL.

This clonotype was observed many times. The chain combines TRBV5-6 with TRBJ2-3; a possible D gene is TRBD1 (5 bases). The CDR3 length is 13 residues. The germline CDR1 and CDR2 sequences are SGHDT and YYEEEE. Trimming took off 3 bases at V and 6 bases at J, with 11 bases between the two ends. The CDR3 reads CASSWTRGDTQYF. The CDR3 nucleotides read TGTGCCAGCAGCTGGACAAGGGGCGATACGCAGTATTTT.

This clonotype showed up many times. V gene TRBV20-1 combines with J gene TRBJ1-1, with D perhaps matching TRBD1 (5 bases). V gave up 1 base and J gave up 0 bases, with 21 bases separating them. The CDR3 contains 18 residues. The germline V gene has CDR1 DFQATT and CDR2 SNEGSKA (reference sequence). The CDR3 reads CSARVLGEGAALNTEAFF. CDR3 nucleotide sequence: TGCAGTGCTAGAGTTTTGGGGGAAGGGGCGGCCTTGAACACTGAAGCTTTCTTT.

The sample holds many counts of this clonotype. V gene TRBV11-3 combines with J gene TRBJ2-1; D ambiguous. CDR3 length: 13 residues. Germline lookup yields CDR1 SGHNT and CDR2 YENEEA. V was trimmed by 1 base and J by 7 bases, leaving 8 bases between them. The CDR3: CASSLATENEQFF. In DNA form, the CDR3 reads TGTGCCAGCAGCTTAGCTACCGAGAATGAGCAGTTCTTC. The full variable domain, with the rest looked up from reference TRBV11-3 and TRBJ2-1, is EAGVVQSPRYKIIEKKQPVAFWCNPISGHNTLYWYLQNLGQGPELLIRYENEEAVDDSQLPKDRFSAERLKGVDSTLKIQPAELGDSAVYLCASSLATENEQFFGPGTRLTVL.

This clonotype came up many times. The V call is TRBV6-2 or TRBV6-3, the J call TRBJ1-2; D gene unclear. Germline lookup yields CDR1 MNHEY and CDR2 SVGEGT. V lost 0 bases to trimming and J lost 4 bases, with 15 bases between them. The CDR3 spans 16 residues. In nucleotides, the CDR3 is TGTGCCAGCAGTTACTCGGCGGTCGGCGGACGCTATGGCTACACCTTC. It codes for CASSYSAVGGRYGYTF.

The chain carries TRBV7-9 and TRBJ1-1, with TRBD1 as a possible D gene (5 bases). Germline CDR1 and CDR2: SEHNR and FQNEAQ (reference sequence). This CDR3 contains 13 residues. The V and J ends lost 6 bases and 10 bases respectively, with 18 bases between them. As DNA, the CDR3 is TGTGCCAGCAGGCAGCGCGAGGGGTCGGGAGCTTTCTTT. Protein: CASRQREGSGAFF.

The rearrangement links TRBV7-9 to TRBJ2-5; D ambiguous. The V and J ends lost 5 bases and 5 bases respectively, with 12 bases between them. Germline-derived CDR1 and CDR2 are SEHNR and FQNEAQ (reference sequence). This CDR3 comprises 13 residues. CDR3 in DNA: TGTGCCAGCAGCCCCCTGGATTCCGAGACCCAGTACTTC. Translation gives CASSPLDSETQYF.